Here is one T cell receptor beta chain with its context. Its antigen is not known. The investigators sampled blood at baseline, at cycle 4 day 1, and at cycle 7 day 1. TCRdb keeps only in-frame clones here, not all; method: immunoSEQ multiplex PCR. The sample shows tens of thousands of clones, about 70% of them seen only once. The record originates from a study of OX40 agonist ivuxolimab in advanced cancers. Study findings and constraints: Partial responders at 0.1-3.0 mg/kg showed near-lowest clonal expansion. Dose levels from 0.1 to 3.0 mg/kg saw CD4+ and CD8+ blood T cells expand clonally by week 6.

The CDR3 is made up of 14 amino acids. From germline, CDR1 is SQVTM and CDR2 ANQGSEA. The trim removed 6 bases at V and 1 base at J, leaving 7 bases unmatched. The chain uses TRBV29-1 and TRBJ2-3; 7 bases match TRBD1. The sequence came from an adult with an advanced solid tumor such as melanoma, head and neck, liver or kidney cancer. The specimen comprised CD4+ or CD8+ T cells sorted from blood, sampled in a trial of the OX40 agonist ivuxolimab. This CDR3 reads CSVATGARTDTQYF. The CDR3 nucleotides are TGCAGCGTGGCTACAGGGGCCCGCACAGATACGCAGTATTTT.